This T cell receptor beta chain appears in the sequencing data of a study of CD8 T cells in ankylosing spondylitis. MiXCR, applied by TCRdb to the 5' RACE reads, yields one record per CDR3 protein. Altogether under 150,000 distinct CDR3 sequences are present, 11% being singletons, with the ten largest covering 4.1%. General study results and limits: Clones linked to disease were reported to show significant enrichment in matched ankylosing spondylitis synovial fluid. One TCR beta motif, made up of about 8 highly homologous variants, appeared characteristic of ankylosing spondylitis blood. Disease-linked clones bore a CD8+ phenotype and were relatively rare in peripheral blood.

A word on this clonotype: Its antigen is still unknown.

CDR3 length: 15 amino acids. The V end was cut by 3 bases, the J end by 4 bases, with 15 bases between. Germline loops: CDR1 MNHEY, CDR2 SMNVEV (reference sequence). The TCR was taken from a female donor with ankylosing spondylitis or in good health (not recorded which). Material for sequencing was blood, either unsorted or a sorted T cell fraction (not recorded which). V gene TRBV27 combines with J gene TRBJ1-1; a possible D gene is TRBD1 (5 bases). The CDR3 nucleotides are TGTGCCAGCAGTTTTGGGGCGGGGAGGGGCACTGAAGCTTTCTTT. It is translated as CASSFGAGRGTEAFF.